A selection of T cell receptor beta chains follows, all from one sample in a study of relationships among human T cell subsets. One entry per CDR3 protein results from TCRdb running MiXCR on the multiplex PCR reads. Counted here are about 4,000 distinct CDR3 sequences, roughly 51% occurring once; the ten biggest clones make up 2.8%. The source material was CD4+ Th2 cells sorted from blood. The source of these receptors is a man aged 40-49 years in good health. The CDR3 runs from the conserved cysteine through the conserved F or W. Expanded clones get a size class; other rows say once, few or many, or leave the size out.

V	J	size	CDR3
TRBV14	TRBJ2-5	few	CASSQDFTGDQETQYF
TRBV28	TRBJ2-5	-	CASSSGKETQYF
TRBV5-4	TRBJ2-7	-	CASSPTRRPGGSLYEQYF
TRBV18	TRBJ2-5	-	CASSGLAGGQEETQYF
TRBV2	TRBJ1-1	-	CASSEGTDTEAFF
TRBV20-1	TRBJ1-5	-	CSARVIGQPQHF
TRBV11-1	TRBJ2-1	-	CASSPWGLAINNEQFF
TRBV11-2	TRBJ2-7	few	CASRGMTGKPYEQYF
TRBV12-3/TRBV12-4	TRBJ2-4	few	CASSPGTYKNIQYF
TRBV12-3/TRBV12-4	TRBJ2-7	-	CASSPIDRGSLYEQYF
TRBV7-9	TRBJ2-7	few	CASSRSGGLYEQYF
TRBV6-2/TRBV6-3	TRBJ1-1	-	CASKFGNTEAFF
TRBV11-1	TRBJ1-1	few	CASSTRQGLLNTEAFF
TRBV20-1	TRBJ1-1	few	CSAYGRTTEAFF
TRBV29-1	TRBJ2-3	few	CSVGGGPVADTQYF
TRBV13	TRBJ1-2	-	CASSLGTGAGGYTF
TRBV20-1	TRBJ2-2	-	CSARLRTGRTGGELFF
TRBV5-4	TRBJ2-1	few	CASSPGTGERNEQFF
TRBV20-1	TRBJ2-7	few	CSARAPSGPYEQYF
TRBV6-1	TRBJ2-3	once	CASSEGVDTQYF
TRBV4-2	TRBJ2-5	-	CASSTSGLEETQYF
TRBV29-1	TRBJ2-7	-	CSARTSGSYEQYF
TRBV7-9	TRBJ1-5	-	CASSLGNENNQPQHF
TRBV11-2	TRBJ2-7	few	CASTSTGYEQYF
TRBV4-2	TRBJ1-1	-	CASSRSGTGGLNTEAFF
TRBV20-1	TRBJ2-4	once	CSARGQDLAKNIQYF
TRBV30	TRBJ1-6	few	CAWSRDTRSPLHF
TRBV5-6	TRBJ1-4	-	CASSLPDATNEKLFF
TRBV4-1	TRBJ1-1	once	CASSQDWPPANTEAFF
TRBV10-3	TRBJ1-1	-	CAISGQSTEAFF
TRBV11-1	TRBJ2-3	-	CASSYESGYTQYF
TRBV20-1	TRBJ2-1	few	CSAPGTPNPLGEQFF
TRBV14	TRBJ1-1	-	CASSLAGSRSPFF
TRBV29-1	TRBJ2-1	-	CSGRLAGNNEQFF
TRBV12-3/TRBV12-4	TRBJ1-1	-	CASSARIQGNTEAFF
TRBV29-1	TRBJ2-2	-	CSVEDLEVRELFF
TRBV11-2	TRBJ2-3	-	CASSFPGSTDTQYF
TRBV12-3/TRBV12-4	TRBJ2-3	once	CASSAGLRGTDTQYF
TRBV14	TRBJ2-3	-	CASSNRSSTDTQYF
TRBV14	TRBJ2-1	few	CASSLPRRRSYNEQFF
TRBV12-3/TRBV12-4	TRBJ2-7	-	CASSFRTGGSYEQYF
TRBV27	TRBJ2-7	few	CASSAGLAGVSEQYF
TRBV28	TRBJ1-2	-	CASSGQVYYGYTF
TRBV28	TRBJ2-3	-	CASSEGRSTQYF
TRBV27	TRBJ2-7	-	CASSLRGSYEQYF
TRBV6-1	TRBJ2-1	-	CASSEIGSDHEQFF
TRBV6-5	TRBJ2-5	once	CASTWSRAQETQYF
TRBV12-3/TRBV12-4	TRBJ1-4	-	CASRRDRTNEKLFF
TRBV19	TRBJ2-1	-	CASSILPGTGNNEQFF
TRBV6-1	TRBJ1-1	few	CASRKGQGANTEAFF
TRBV14	TRBJ2-7	-	CASSQERRAEQYF
TRBV12-3/TRBV12-4	TRBJ2-2	-	CASTATSGTGELFF